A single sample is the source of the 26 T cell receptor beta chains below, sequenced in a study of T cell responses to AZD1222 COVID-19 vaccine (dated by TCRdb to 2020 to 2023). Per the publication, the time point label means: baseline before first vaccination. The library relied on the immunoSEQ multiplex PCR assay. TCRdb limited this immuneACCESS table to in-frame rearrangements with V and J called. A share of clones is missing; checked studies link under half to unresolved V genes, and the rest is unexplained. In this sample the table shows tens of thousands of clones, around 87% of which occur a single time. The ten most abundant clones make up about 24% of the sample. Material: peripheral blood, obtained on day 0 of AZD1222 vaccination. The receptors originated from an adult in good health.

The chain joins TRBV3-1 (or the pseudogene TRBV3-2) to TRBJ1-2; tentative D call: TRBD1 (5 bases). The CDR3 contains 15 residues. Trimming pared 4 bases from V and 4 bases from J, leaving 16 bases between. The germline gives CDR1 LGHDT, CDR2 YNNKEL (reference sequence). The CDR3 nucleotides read TGTGCCAGCAGCCGAGGCGGGGGTGCGGGCTATGGCTACACCTTC. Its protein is CASSRGGGAGYGYTF.

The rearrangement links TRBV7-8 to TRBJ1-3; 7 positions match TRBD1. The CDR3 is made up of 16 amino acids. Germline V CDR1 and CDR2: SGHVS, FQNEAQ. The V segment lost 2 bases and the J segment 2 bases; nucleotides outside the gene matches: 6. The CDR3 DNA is TGTGCCAGCAGCTTATCCAGGGGGAAAACTGGAAACACCATATATTTT. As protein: CASSLSRGKTGNTIYF.

For the CDR3, the DNA is TGTGCCAGCAGGGAGGACAGGAACACTGAAGCTTTCTTT. It specifies CASREDRNTEAFF. The rearrangement uses TRBV6-5 and TRBJ1-1, with D possibly being TRBD1 (6 bases). Germline V gene data show CDR1 as MNHEY and CDR2 as SVGAGI. The CDR3 covers 13 residues. The V and J ends lost 6 bases and 1 base respectively, with 9 bases between them.

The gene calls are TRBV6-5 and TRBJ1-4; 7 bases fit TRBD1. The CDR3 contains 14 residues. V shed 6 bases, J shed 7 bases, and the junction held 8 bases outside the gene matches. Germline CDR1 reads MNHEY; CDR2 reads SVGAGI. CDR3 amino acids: CASRSQGRVEKLFF. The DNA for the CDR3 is TGTGCCAGCAGGTCACAGGGGAGAGTTGAAAAACTGTTTTTT.

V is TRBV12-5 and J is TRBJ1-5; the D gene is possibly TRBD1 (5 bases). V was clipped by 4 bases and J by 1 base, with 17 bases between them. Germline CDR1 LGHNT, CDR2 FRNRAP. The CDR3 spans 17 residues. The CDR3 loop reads CASGSDWTSLSNQPQHF. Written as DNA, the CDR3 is TGTGCTAGTGGTTCGGACTGGACATCCCTCAGCAATCAGCCCCAGCATTTT.

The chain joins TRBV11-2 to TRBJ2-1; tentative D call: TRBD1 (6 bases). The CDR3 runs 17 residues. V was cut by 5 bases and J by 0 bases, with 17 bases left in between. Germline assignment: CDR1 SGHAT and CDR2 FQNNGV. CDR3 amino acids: CASSVNQGFSSYNEQFF. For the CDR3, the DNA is TGTGCCAGCAGCGTCAACCAGGGGTTTAGCTCCTACAATGAGCAGTTCTTC. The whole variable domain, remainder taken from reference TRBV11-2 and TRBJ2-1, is EAGVAQSPRYKIIEKRQSVAFWCNPISGHATLYWYQQILGQGPKLLIQFQNNGVVDDSQLPKDRFSAERLKGVDSTLKIQPAKLEDSAVYLCASSVNQGFSSYNEQFFGPGTRLTVL.

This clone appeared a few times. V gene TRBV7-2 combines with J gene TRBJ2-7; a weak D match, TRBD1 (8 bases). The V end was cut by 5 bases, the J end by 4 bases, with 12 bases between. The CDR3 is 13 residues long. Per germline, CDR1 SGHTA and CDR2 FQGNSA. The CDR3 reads CASSNRGGYEQYF. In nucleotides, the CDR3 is TGTGCCAGCAGCAACAGGGGGGGGTACGAGCAGTACTTC.

This CDR3 reads CASSLSGQGAYEQYF. The CDR3 nucleotides read TGTGCCAGCAGTCTCTCGGGACAGGGCGCCTACGAGCAGTACTTC. The genes are TRBV27 and TRBJ2-7; 9 bases are shared with TRBD1. This CDR3 spans 15 amino acids. V dropped 5 bases and J dropped 2; count of bases not matched to a gene: 7. Germline CDR1 is MNHEY and CDR2 is SMNVEV (reference sequence).

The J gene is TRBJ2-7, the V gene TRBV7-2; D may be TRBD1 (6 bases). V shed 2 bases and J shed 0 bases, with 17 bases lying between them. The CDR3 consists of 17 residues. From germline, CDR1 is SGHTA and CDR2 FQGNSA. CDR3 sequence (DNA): TGTGCCAGCAGCTTAACCCCAATAGGACAGATCTCCTACGAGCAGTACTTC. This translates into CASSLTPIGQISYEQYF.

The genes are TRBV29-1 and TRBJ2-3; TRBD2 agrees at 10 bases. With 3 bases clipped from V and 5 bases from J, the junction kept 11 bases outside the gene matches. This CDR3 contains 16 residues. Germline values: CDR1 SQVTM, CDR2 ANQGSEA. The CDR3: CSVDPDSGGPKDTQYF. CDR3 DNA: TGCAGCGTTGATCCGGATAGCGGGGGGCCGAAAGATACGCAGTATTTT.

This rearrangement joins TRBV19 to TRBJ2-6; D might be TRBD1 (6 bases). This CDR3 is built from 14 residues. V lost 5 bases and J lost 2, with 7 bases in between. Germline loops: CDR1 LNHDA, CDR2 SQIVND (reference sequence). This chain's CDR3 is CASSPGAGANVLTF. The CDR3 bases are TGTGCCAGTAGTCCAGGGGCTGGGGCCAACGTCCTGACTTTC.

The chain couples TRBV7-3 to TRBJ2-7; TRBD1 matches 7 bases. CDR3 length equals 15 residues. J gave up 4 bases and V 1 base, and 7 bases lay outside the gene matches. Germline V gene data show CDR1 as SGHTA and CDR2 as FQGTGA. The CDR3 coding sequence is TGTGCCAGCAGCTTAAGGCCGGGACAGAGTTACGAGCAGTACTTC. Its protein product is CASSLRPGQSYEQYF.

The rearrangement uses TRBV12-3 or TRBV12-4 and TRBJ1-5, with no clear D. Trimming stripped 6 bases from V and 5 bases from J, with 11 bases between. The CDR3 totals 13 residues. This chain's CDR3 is CASRPGSDQPQHF. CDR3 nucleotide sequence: TGTGCCAGCAGGCCCGGATCTGATCAGCCCCAGCATTTT.

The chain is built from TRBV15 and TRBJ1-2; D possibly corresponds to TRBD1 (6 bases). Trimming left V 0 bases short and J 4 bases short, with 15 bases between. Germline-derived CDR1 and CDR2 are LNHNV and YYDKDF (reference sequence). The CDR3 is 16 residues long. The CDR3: CATSREVGGQIYGYTF. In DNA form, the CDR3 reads TGTGCCACCAGCAGAGAGGTAGGCGGACAGATCTATGGCTACACCTTC.

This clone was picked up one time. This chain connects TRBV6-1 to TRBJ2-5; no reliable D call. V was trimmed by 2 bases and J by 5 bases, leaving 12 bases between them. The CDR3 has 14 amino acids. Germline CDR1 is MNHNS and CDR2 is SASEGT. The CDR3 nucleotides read TGTGCCAGCAGTGAAAGCTGGGGAAGCGAGACCCAGTACTTC. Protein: CASSESWGSETQYF.

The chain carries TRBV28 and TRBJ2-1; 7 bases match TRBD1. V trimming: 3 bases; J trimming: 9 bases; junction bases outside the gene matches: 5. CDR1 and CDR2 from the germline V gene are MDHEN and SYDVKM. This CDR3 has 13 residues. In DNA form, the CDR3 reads TGTGCCAGCAGTTTCCCGGCAGGGGGTGAGCAGTTCTTC. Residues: CASSFPAGGEQFF. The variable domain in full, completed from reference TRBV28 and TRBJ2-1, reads DVKVTQSSRYLVKRTGEKVFLECVQDMDHENMFWYRQDPGLGLRLIYFSYDVKMKEKGDIPEGYSVSREKKERFSLILESASTNQTSMYLCASSFPAGGEQFFGPGTRLTVL.

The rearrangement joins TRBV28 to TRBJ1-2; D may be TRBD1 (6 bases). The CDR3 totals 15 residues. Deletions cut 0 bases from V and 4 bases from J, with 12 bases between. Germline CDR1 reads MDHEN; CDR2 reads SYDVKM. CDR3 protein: CASSLWGRGLYGYTF. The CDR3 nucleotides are TGTGCCAGCAGTTTATGGGGGCGGGGGCTCTATGGCTACACCTTC.

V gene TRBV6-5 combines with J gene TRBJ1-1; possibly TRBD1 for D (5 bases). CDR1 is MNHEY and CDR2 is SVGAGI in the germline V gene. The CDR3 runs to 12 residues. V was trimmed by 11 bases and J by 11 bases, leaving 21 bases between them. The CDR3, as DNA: TGTGCCGATTACCGAATAGGACATGCGGCTTTCTTT. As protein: CADYRIGHAAFF.

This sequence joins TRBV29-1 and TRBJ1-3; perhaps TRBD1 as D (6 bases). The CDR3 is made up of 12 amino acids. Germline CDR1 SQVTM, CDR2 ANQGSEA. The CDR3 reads CSCRGSGNTIYF. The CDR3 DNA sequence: TGCAGTTGCAGGGGCTCTGGAAACACCATATATTTT.

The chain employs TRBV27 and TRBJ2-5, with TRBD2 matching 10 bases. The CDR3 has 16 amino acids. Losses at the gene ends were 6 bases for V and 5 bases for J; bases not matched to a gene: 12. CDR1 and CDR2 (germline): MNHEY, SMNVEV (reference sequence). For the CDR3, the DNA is TGTGCCAGCAGGAGCCAGCGGGGGGGCTGGGGCGAGACCCAGTACTTC. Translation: CASRSQRGGWGETQYF.

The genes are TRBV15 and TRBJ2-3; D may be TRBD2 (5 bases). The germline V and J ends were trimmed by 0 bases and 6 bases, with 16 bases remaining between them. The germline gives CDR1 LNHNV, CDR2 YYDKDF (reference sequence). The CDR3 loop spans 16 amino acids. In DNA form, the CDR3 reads TGTGCCACCAGCAGAGATCCAATCGGGAAGAGCGATACGCAGTATTTT. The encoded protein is CATSRDPIGKSDTQYF.

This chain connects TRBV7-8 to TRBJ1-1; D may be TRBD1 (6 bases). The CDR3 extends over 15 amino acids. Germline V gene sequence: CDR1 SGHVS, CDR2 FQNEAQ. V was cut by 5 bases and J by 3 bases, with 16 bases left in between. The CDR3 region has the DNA TGTGCCAGCAGCATACAGGGTTTTCGGGACACTGAAGCTTTCTTT. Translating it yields CASSIQGFRDTEAFF. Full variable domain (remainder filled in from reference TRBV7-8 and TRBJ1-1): GAGVSQSPRYKVAKRGQDVALRCDPISGHVSLFWYQQALGQGPEFLTYFQNEAQLDKSGLPSDRFFAERPEGSVSTLKIQRTQQEDSAVYLCASSIQGFRDTEAFFGQGTRLTVV.

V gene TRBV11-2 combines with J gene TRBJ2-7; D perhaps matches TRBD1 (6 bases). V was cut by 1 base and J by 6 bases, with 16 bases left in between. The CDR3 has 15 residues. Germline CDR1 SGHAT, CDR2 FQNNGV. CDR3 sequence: CASSLGQSETGEQYF. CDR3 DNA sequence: TGTGCCAGCAGCTTAGGGCAGTCTGAGACAGGCGAGCAGTACTTC. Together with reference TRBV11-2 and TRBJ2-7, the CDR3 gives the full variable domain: EAGVAQSPRYKIIEKRQSVAFWCNPISGHATLYWYQQILGQGPKLLIQFQNNGVVDDSQLPKDRFSAERLKGVDSTLKIQPAKLEDSAVYLCASSLGQSETGEQYFGPGTRLTVT.

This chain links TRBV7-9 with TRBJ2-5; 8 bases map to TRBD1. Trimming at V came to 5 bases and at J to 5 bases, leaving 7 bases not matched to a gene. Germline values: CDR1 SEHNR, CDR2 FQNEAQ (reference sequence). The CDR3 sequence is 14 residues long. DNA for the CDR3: TGTGCCAGCAGCCAGACAGGGGCGGGCGAGACCCAGTACTTC. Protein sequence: CASSQTGAGETQYF.

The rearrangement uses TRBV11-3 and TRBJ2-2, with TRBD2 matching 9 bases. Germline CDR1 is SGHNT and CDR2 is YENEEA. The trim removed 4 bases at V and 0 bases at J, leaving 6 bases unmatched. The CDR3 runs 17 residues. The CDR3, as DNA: TGTGCCAGCAGCTACCCTAGCGGGGAGACGAACACCGGGGAGCTGTTTTTT. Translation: CASSYPSGETNTGELFF.

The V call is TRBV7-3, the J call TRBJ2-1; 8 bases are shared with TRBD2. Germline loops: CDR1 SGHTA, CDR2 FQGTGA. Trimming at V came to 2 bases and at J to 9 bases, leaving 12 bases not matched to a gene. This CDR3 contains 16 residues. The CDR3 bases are TGTGCCAGCAGCTTACTTCATCGGGGGGGCAAGCTTGAGCAGTTCTTC. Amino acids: CASSLLHRGGKLEQFF.